This T cell receptor beta chain comes out of a study of T-cell memory formation after mild COVID-19. The authors produced TCR alpha and TCR beta cDNA libraries with sample barcodes and UMIs by 5'RACE using constant-segment primers. From the 5' RACE reads, TCRdb called clonotypes with MiXCR, one entry per CDR3 protein. The data hold about 360,000 distinct CDR3 sequences, with approximately 15% observed a single time. Germline-derived CDR1 and CDR2 are MNHEY and SVGEGT. This CDR3 is 14 amino acids long. V lost 5 bases to trimming and J lost 4 bases, with 12 bases between them. The V call is TRBV6-2 or TRBV6-3, the J call TRBJ2-1; D remains unclear. Sequenced input: PBMCs or a T cell subset sorted from them (not recorded which). The clonotype comes from a man younger than 30 who had mild COVID-19 (a few samples of this study predate the infection). Cell type and time point are not known. The CDR3 DNA sequence: TGTGCCAGCAGTGTACCGCAGGTTTACAATGAGCAGTTCTTC. Protein product: CASSVPQVYNEQFF.